Below, 9 T cell receptor beta chains from the same sample are listed, as sequenced in a study of blood T cell repertoires in COVID-19. Sequenced by immunoSEQ multiplex PCR; TCRdb stores in-frame clones only, minus some. The repertoire holds about 80,000 clones, about 80% seen once, with roughly 10% in the top ten. Source material: peripheral blood. All receptors come from a human donor in a cohort sampled during active COVID-19.

DNA of the CDR3: TGTGCCACCAGTGATTTTTCAGGGGGAAGCTATGGCTACACCTTC. Its protein product is CATSDFSGGSYGYTF. The chain employs TRBV24-1 and TRBJ1-2; 7 bases match TRBD1. The V and J ends lost 1 base and 4 bases, in that order; junction bases with no gene match: 5. The V gene's germline CDR1 is KGHDR and CDR2 SFDVKD. The CDR3 is 15 amino acids.

Only one count was recorded for this clone. The V gene is TRBV30, the J gene TRBJ1-5; 7 bases map to TRBD1. The CDR3 is 15 residues long. Germline loops: CDR1 GTSNPN, CDR2 SVGIG (reference sequence). The J segment lost 4 bases and the V segment lost 3 bases, leaving 9 bases of the junction unmatched. DNA of the CDR3: TGTGCCTGGAGCTTACAGGGGATAAGGAATCAGCCCCAGCATTTT. This gives the protein CAWSLQGIRNQPQHF.

Here the CDR3 DNA reads TGTGCCAGCAGTTTTGAGGGACAGGGTGTTCGGTATGGCTACACCTTC. Residues: CASSFEGQGVRYGYTF. The V call is TRBV28, the J call TRBJ1-2, with 9 nucleotides matching TRBD1. Germline values: CDR1 MDHEN, CDR2 SYDVKM. The CDR3 covers 16 residues. J gave up 5 bases and V 3 bases, and 10 bases lay outside the gene matches.

This clone was detected only once. The chain joins TRBV5-6 to TRBJ2-3; 7 bases agree with TRBD2. The length of the CDR3 is 16 residues. Germline values: CDR1 SGHDT, CDR2 YYEEEE. The junction had 8 bases not matched to a gene; V was cut back by 1 base and J by 3 bases. The CDR3 loop reads CASSLPAGAGTDTQYF. The CDR3 region has the DNA TGTGCCAGCAGCTTGCCGGCGGGAGCGGGTACAGATACGCAGTATTTT.

Only a few counts were recorded for this clone. This rearrangement joins TRBV5-4 to TRBJ2-2; D may be TRBD2 (7 bases). The germline V gene has CDR1 SGHNT and CDR2 YYREEE (reference sequence). The CDR3 covers 16 residues. V lost 4 bases and J lost 0, with 13 bases in between. CDR3 region: CASSRTGGPNTGELFF. DNA of the CDR3: TGTGCCAGCAGCCGTACGGGGGGCCCGAACACCGGGGAGCTGTTTTTT.

This clone was observed a handful of times. The chain has TRBV7-9 and TRBJ2-3, with D possibly TRBD2 on 5 matching bases. CDR1 SEHNR and CDR2 FQNEAQ come from the germline V gene (reference sequence). V lost 2 bases and J 6 bases, leaving 15 bases between the germline ends. The CDR3 extends over 15 amino acids. CDR3 sequence: CASSLKGSFQDTQYF. As DNA, the CDR3 is TGTGCCAGCAGCTTAAAAGGGAGCTTCCAGGATACGCAGTATTTT.

This chain links TRBV14 with TRBJ2-3; TRBD1 agrees at 10 bases. The CDR3 contains 15 residues. Trimming took 5 bases from V and 6 from J; bases not matched to a gene: 8. Germline V CDR1 and CDR2: SGHDN, FVKESK. The chain's CDR3 is CASSTRDRGVDTQYF. CDR3 nucleotides: TGTGCCAGCAGCACCCGGGACAGGGGAGTGGATACGCAGTATTTT.

The chain employs TRBV10-2 and TRBJ2-1; 10 bases are a match to TRBD2. The trim removed 8 bases at V and 6 bases at J, leaving 7 bases unmatched. The germline gives CDR1 WSHSY, CDR2 SAAADI. This CDR3 has 14 residues. Here the CDR3 DNA reads TGCGCCAGCGGCTCGAGCGGGAGGGCCAATGAGCAGTTCTTC. This translates into CASGSSGRANEQFF.

V usage is TRBV29-1 and J usage is TRBJ1-2; D remains ambiguous. The CDR3 runs 15 residues. Germline values: CDR1 SQVTM, CDR2 ANQGSEA. Between the trimmed V and J ends, which lost 7 bases and 0 bases, there was a span of 18 bases. In DNA, the CDR3 is TGCAGCGGCTCCGGAGGAGCGGATGCTAACTATGGCTACACCTTC. Its translation is CSGSGGADANYGYTF.